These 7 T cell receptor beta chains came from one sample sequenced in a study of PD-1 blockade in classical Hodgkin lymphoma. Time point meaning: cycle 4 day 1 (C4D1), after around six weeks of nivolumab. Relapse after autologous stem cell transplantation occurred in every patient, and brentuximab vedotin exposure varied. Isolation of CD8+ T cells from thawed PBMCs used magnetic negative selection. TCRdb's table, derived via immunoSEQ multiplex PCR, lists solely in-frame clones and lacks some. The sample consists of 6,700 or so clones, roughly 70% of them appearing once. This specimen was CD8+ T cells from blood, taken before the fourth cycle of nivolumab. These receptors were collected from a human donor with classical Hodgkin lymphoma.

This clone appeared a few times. The CDR3 DNA sequence: TGCGCCAGCAGTGCTCCACTAGCCAAAAACATTCAGTACTTC. Protein: CASSAPLAKNIQYF. The chain joins TRBV5-1 to TRBJ2-4; D uncertain. This CDR3 is built from 14 residues. Germline V gene sequence: CDR1 SGHRS, CDR2 YFSETQ. V lost 5 bases and J lost 0, with 9 bases in between.

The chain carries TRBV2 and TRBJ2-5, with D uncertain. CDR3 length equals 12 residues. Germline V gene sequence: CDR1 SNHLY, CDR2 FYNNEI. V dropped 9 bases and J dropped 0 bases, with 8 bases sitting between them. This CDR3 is CASNGYQETQYF. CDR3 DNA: TGTGCCAGTAATGGCTACCAAGAGACCCAGTACTTC.

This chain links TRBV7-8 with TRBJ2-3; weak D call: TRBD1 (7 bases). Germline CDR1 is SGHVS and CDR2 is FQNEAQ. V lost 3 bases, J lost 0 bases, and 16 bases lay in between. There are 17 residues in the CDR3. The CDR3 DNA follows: TGTGCCAGCAGCTTCCTCAGGGGGGAAGCGAGCACAGATACGCAGTATTTT. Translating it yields CASSFLRGEASTDTQYF.

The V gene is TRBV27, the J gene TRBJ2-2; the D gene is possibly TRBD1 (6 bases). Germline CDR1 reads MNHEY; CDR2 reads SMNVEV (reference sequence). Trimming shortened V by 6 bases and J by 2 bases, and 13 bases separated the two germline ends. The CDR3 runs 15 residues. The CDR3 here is CASRNLGTNTGELFF. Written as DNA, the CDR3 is TGTGCCAGCAGGAACCTCGGGACAAACACCGGGGAGCTGTTTTTT.

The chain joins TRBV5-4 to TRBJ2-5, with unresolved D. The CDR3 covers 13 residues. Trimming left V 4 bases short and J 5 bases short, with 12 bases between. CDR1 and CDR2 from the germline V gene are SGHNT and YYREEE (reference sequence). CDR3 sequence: CASSPGLEETQYF. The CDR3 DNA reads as TGTGCCAGCAGCCCGGGCCTGGAGGAGACCCAGTACTTC.

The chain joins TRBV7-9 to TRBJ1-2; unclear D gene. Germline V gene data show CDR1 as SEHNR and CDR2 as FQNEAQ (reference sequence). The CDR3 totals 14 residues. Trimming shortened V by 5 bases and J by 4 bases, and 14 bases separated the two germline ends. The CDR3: CASSPPGQSYGYTF. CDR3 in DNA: TGTGCCAGCAGCCCCCCCGGCCAGAGCTATGGCTACACCTTC. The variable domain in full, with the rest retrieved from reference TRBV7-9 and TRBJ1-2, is DTGVSQNPRHKITKRGQNVTFRCDPISEHNRLYWYRQTLGQGPEFLTYFQNEAQLEKSRLLSDRFSAERPKGSFSTLEIQRTEQGDSAMYLCASSPPGQSYGYTFGSGTRLTVV.

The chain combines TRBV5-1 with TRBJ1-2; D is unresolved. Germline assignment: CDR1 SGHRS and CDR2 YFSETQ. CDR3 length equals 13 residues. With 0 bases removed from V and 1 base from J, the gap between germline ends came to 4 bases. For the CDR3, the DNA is TGCGCCAGCAGCTTGGAGGGTAACTATGGCTACACCTTC. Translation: CASSLEGNYGYTF.